Listed below are T cell receptor beta chains from one sample, sequenced in a study of cytomegalovirus exposure and HLA in healthy donors. TCRdb's copy holds only in-frame clones and misses some; the assay was immunoSEQ multiplex PCR. The sample's table shows almost 40,000 clones. The sample taken for sequencing was PBMCs. All receptors derive from a woman in her twenties or thirties in good health and CMV-seropositive. CDR3s include the opening cysteine and the closing phenylalanine or tryptophan. D genes are given only for firm matches.

>TRBV28|TRBD1|TRBJ1-6
CASSLGQGAGSPLHF
TGTGCCAGCAGTTTGGGGCAGGGGGCTGGATCACCCCTCCACTTT
>TRBV2|.|TRBJ2-7
CASSDWRGQESYEQYF
TGTGCCAGCAGTGATTGGAGGGGGCAGGAATCCTACGAGCAGTACTTC
>TRBV7-8|TRBD1|TRBJ1-5
CASSADRVRVNQPQHF
TGTGCCAGCAGCGCCGACAGGGTGCGAGTCAATCAGCCCCAGCATTTT
>TRBV5-1|TRBD1|TRBJ2-2
CASSPETGTGELFF
TGCGCCAGCAGCCCGGAGACAGGGACCGGGGAGCTGTTTTTT
>TRBV10-3|TRBD1|TRBJ2-3
CAISELQGPDTQYF
TGTGCCATCAGTGAGCTACAGGGGCCGGATACGCAGTATTTT
>TRBV7-2|TRBD1|TRBJ2-7
CASSLVGTGVSQYF
TGTGCCAGCAGCTTAGTTGGGACAGGCGTTTCGCAGTACTTC
>TRBV7-2|TRBD1|TRBJ2-3
CASSGQGGTDTQYF
TGTGCCAGCAGCGGACAGGGCGGCACAGATACGCAGTATTTT
>TRBV6-5|.|TRBJ1-1
CASSSPFTGEGTEAFF
TGTGCCAGCAGTTCCCCATTCACTGGGGAGGGGACTGAAGCTTTCTTT
>TRBV10-1|.|TRBJ2-3
CASSESSFSGDTQYF
TGCGCCAGCAGTGAGTCTAGCTTTTCGGGGGATACGCAGTATTTT
>TRBV11-2|.|TRBJ1-1
CASSLDSGLAGSTEAFF
TGTGCCAGCAGCTTAGATAGTGGATTAGCGGGGTCCACTGAAGCTTTCTTT
>TRBV7-2|.|TRBJ2-1
CASSQDSSSYNEQFF
TGTGCCAGCAGCCAAGACAGCAGCTCCTACAATGAGCAGTTCTTC
>TRBV15|.|TRBJ1-1
CATLKAEDTEAFF
TGTGCCACCCTTAAAGCGGAGGACACTGAAGCTTTCTTT
>TRBV14|TRBD1|TRBJ1-1
CASSSHRGPANTEAFF
TGTGCCAGCAGCTCCCACAGGGGTCCAGCAAACACTGAAGCTTTCTTT
>TRBV5-5|TRBD1|TRBJ2-2
CASSWRDRVAGELFF
TGTGCCAGCAGTTGGCGGGACAGGGTGGCCGGGGAGCTGTTTTTT
>TRBV11-3|TRBD2|TRBJ2-3
CASSLSPIAGGTDTQYF
TGTGCCAGCAGCCTCTCACCCATAGCGGGGGGAACAGATACGCAGTATTTT
>TRBV2|TRBD1|TRBJ1-4
CASRLGQSNEKLFF
TGTGCCAGCAGATTGGGACAGTCGAATGAAAAACTGTTTTTT
>TRBV4-1|.|TRBJ2-4
CASSQARSGAGGGNIQYF
TGCGCCAGCAGCCAAGCGAGGAGCGGGGCCGGAGGGGGAAACATTCAGTACTTC
>TRBV5-8|.|TRBJ1-3
CAIWSGGNTIYF
TGTGCCATCTGGAGTGGGGGAAACACCATATATTTT
>TRBV10-3|TRBD1|TRBJ2-1
CAIRPTGGGRNEQFF
TGTGCCATCAGACCGACAGGGGGCGGAAGGAATGAGCAGTTCTTC
>TRBV4-2|TRBD2|TRBJ2-2
CASSQDAAGVAGELFF
TGTGCCAGCAGCCAAGATGCAGCGGGGGTTGCCGGGGAGCTGTTTTTT
>TRBV2|TRBD1|TRBJ1-2
CASSTLRDRGYGYTF
TGTGCCAGCAGTACCCTCCGGGACAGGGGCTATGGCTACACCTTC
>TRBV25-1|TRBD1|TRBJ1-2
CASSHSDRVDGYTF
TGTGCCAGCAGCCACTCGGACAGGGTGGATGGCTACACCTTC
>TRBV4-1|.|TRBJ1-5
CASSRSGPGQPQHF
TGCGCCAGCAGCCGGTCAGGGCCGGGTCAGCCCCAGCATTTT
>TRBV5-5|.|TRBJ1-4
CASSLARLDEKLFF
TGTGCCAGCAGCTTGGCAAGACTGGATGAAAAACTGTTTTTT
>TRBV4-1|.|TRBJ1-6
CASSQDQTANSPLHF
TGCGCCAGCAGCCAAGATCAGACAGCTAATTCACCCCTCCACTTT
>TRBV18|TRBD2|TRBJ2-1
CASSPPGLAGSSYNEQFF
TGTGCCAGCTCACCACCGGGACTAGCGGGGAGTTCCTACAATGAGCAGTTCTTC
>TRBV5-1|.|TRBJ1-5
CASSPTGINQPQHF
TGCGCCAGCAGCCCCACCGGTATCAATCAGCCCCAGCATTTT
>TRBV19|TRBD1|TRBJ1-1
CASSRDRGRTEAFF
TGTGCCAGTAGCCGGGACAGGGGGAGAACTGAAGCTTTCTTT
>TRBV7-2|.|TRBJ2-1
CASSPHRVNEQFF
TGTGCCAGCAGCCCTCACAGGGTAAATGAGCAGTTCTTC
>TRBV19|TRBD1|TRBJ1-3
CASARDRDSGNTIYF
TGTGCCAGCGCCCGGGACAGGGACTCTGGAAACACCATATATTTT
>TRBV18|TRBD2|TRBJ2-5
CASSPITGGGKTQYF
TGTGCCAGCTCACCAATTACCGGGGGGGGGAAGACCCAGTACTTC
>TRBV10-1|.|TRBJ1-1
CASSESGQSNTEAFF
TGCGCCAGCAGTGAGTCGGGGCAGTCGAACACTGAAGCTTTCTTT
>TRBV2|TRBD2|TRBJ2-3
CARGGTDTQYF
TGTGCCAGGGGGGGGACAGATACGCAGTATTTT
>TRBV9|TRBD1|TRBJ2-7
CASSGQGDEQYF
TGTGCCAGCAGCGGACAGGGGGACGAGCAGTACTTC
>TRBV28|.|TRBJ1-4
CASSPPAEGGEKLFF
TGTGCCAGCAGCCCCCCTGCCGAGGGTGGCGAAAAACTGTTTTTT
>TRBV4-2|TRBD2|TRBJ2-4
CASSQVGRGGRENIQYF
TGTGCCAGCAGCCAAGTGGGACGGGGGGGCCGGGAAAACATTCAGTACTTC
>TRBV5-1|TRBD2|TRBJ2-5
CASSLGLAGDLQETQYF
TGCGCCAGCAGCTTGGGGCTAGCGGGGGACCTCCAAGAGACCCAGTACTTC
>TRBV2|TRBD1|TRBJ2-2
CASSDWDRGSPNTGELFF
TGTGCCAGCAGTGATTGGGACAGGGGATCCCCGAACACCGGGGAGCTGTTTTTT
>TRBV14|.|TRBJ2-7
CASSQDRGFSGSYEQYF
TGTGCCAGCAGCCAAGATAGGGGTTTTAGCGGCTCCTACGAGCAGTACTTC